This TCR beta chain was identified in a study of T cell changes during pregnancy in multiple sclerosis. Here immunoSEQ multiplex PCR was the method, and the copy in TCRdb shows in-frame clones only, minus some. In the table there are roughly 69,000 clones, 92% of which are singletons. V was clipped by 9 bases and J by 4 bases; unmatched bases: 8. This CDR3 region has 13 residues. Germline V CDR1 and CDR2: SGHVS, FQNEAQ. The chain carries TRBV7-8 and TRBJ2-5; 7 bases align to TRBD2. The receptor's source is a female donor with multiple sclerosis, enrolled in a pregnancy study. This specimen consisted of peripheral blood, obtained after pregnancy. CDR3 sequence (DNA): TGTGCCAGTGACGGGAGGAAGCGAGAGACCCAGTACTTC. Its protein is CASDGRKRETQYF.